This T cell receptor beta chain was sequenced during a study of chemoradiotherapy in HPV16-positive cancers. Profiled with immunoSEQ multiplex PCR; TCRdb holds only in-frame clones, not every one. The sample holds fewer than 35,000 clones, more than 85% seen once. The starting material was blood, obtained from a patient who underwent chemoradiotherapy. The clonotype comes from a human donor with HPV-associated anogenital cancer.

CDR3 bases: TGTGCCAGCTCACCTTTGGACAGGGCGTATTACGAGCAGTACTTC. Residues: CASSPLDRAYYEQYF. V is TRBV18 and J is TRBJ2-7, with 8 nucleotides matching TRBD1. The junction had 8 bases not matched to a gene; V was cut back by 3 bases and J by 4 bases. CDR1 is KGHSH, CDR2 LQKENI, per germline. The CDR3 loop spans 15 amino acids.